This T cell receptor (beta chain) was observed in a study of glioma-infiltrating T cells after dendritic cell vaccination (dated by TCRdb to the mid-2010s). In the study overall: The cohort included roughly 15 glioblastoma patients drawn from Phase I and II dendritic cell vaccination trials, of whom 9 were newly diagnosed and 6 had recurrent disease. Deep sequencing of TCR beta CDR3 regions was used to quantify tumor-infiltrating lymphocyte content and compare tumor and blood repertoires in dendritic cell-vaccinated glioblastoma patients. TCR sequencing metrics, including TIL content and tumor-blood repertoire overlap, were correlated with survival after dendritic cell vaccination. The vaccine was prepared from monocyte-derived dendritic cells that were cultured for more than six days with IL-4 and GM-CSF and then pulsed overnight with autologous tumor lysate. Patients received autologous tumor lysate-pulsed dendritic cell vaccination between 2003 and 2012. Each patient was given three intradermal dendritic cell vaccine injections, spaced two weeks apart, in the arm below the axilla.

TCRB CDR3 regions were amplified from around 2.1 ug genomic DNA, or all available DNA if less, using the immunoSEQ assay. The multiplex PCR employed 60 forward primers targeting TCR V beta segments and 13 reverse primers targeting J beta segments. Synthetic control templates were spiked into each sample at limiting dilution to estimate reads per starting template. The Illumina HiSeq System generated 87 bp sequencing reads. In the original analysis: PCR and sequencing errors were removed by a nearest neighbor algorithm that merged closely related sequences. TCR overlap was measured as the percentage of unique tumor TCR beta sequences that were also present in the peripheral blood of the same patient. Imported from immuneACCESS, the table was reduced by TCRdb to in-frame sequences with V and J called. These copies leave out some clones; in studies compared against another copy, an unresolved V gene accounts for under half, and the cause of the remainder is not known. V, J and clone size were drawn from that table, and D and trimming were deduced from the DNA. The sample table lists some 70,000 clones, around 86% of them with a count of one. Together, the top ten hold less than 9.5% of the sample.

Patients were selected for having adequate residual fresh-frozen tumor tissue and more than two years of available survival data. An isocitrate dehydrogenase mutation was not carried by any of the glioblastoma patients, although molecular status was otherwise variable. PBMC were collected before vaccination, two weeks after the third vaccination, and at tumor progression when it occurred. The Qiagen DNeasy Blood extraction Kit was used to extract genomic DNA. V trim: 5 bases; J trim: 6 bases; unmatched bases: 7. Sequences KGHSH (CDR1) and LQKENI (CDR2) are obtained from the germline V gene. The cysteine opens and the phenylalanine closes a CDR3 of 15 amino acids. Only the CDR3 part of the read is kept: 45 bases, read in frame from the first base. For this clone: Its antigen remains undetermined. No much larger clone is present one base from it, and per-base qualities are unavailable.

Here is what the overall study found, with its caveats: The cohort was small and heterogeneous, few patients had complete blood and tumor sets, and even fewer had initial-recurrent tumor pairs. After dendritic cell vaccination, a higher estimated pretreatment TIL content predicted longer time to progression and longer overall survival. No direct relationship between TCR clonality and survival was found, suggesting a diverse polyclonal response may matter. The three-group TCR overlap response model was described as speculative and requiring prospective validation.

This clonotype was sampled from a human donor with glioblastoma. The sequencing used blood, collected before dendritic cell vaccination. The rearrangement joined TRBV18 to TRBJ1-5; 10 bases in the middle match TRBD1. The CDR3 reads as follows: CASSGQGVNSQPQHF. In nucleotides, the sequence is TGTGCCAGCTCAGGACAGGGGGTCAATAGTCAGCCCCAGCATTTT.